One sample yielded the 25 T cell receptor beta chains listed below, sequenced in a study of CD8+CD57+ T cells in acquired aplastic anemia (dated by TCRdb to 2017 to 2018). Expansion of CD8+CD57+ cells had been shown by flow cytometry in the patients chosen for sequencing. These reads were obtained on an Illumina HiSeq 2000. Genomic DNA was used as template for profiling of TCR beta VDJ combinations and CDR3 sequences. TCRdb took the public reads, trimmed them with fastp at Q25, ran MiXCR for clone calling and kept in-frame beta chains. Identical CDR3 protein sequences are pooled into one entry, listed with their most common genes and DNA. A total of about 160,000 distinct CDR3 sequences appear in this sample, 71% of them only once. The ten largest clonotypes hold more than 35% of the sample. Material: sorted CD4+, CD8+, or CD8+CD57+ T cells (not recorded which) from PBMCs. These receptor sequences come from a human donor with aplastic anemia.

This chain connects TRBV10-1 to TRBJ1-3, with D perhaps TRBD1 (5 bases). Germline assignment: CDR1 WNHNN and CDR2 SYGVQD (reference sequence). Trimming left V 10 bases short and J 1 base short, with 23 bases between. CDR3 length: 17 residues. The CDR3 sequence is CANQPGREDESGNTIYF. DNA for the CDR3: TGCGCCAACCAACCGGGACGGGAAGACGAATCTGGAAACACCATATATTTT.

Here the CDR3 reads CASSALQGSADTQYF. The CDR3, as DNA: TGTGCCAGCAGCGCCCTACAGGGGAGTGCAGATACGCAGTATTTT. V and J are TRBV7-8 and TRBJ2-3; 7 bases are shared with TRBD1. V lost 5 bases and J lost 4; bases outside the gene matches: 9. Germline loops: CDR1 SGHVS, CDR2 FQNEAQ. The CDR3 is 15 residues long.

The chain is built from TRBV12-5 and TRBJ2-3; no clear D. The V gene's germline CDR1 is LGHNT and CDR2 FRNRAP. V shed 2 bases and J shed 1 base, with 7 bases lying between them. The length of the CDR3 is 14 residues. The CDR3 sequence is CASGLRGGTDTQYF. As DNA, the CDR3 is TGTGCTAGTGGTTTGCGTGGGGGCACAGATACGCAGTATTTT.

V and J are TRBV9 and TRBJ2-7, with D perhaps matching TRBD1 (6 bases). V dropped 3 bases and J dropped 5 bases, with 18 bases sitting between them. The CDR3 is 15 residues long. The V gene's germline CDR1 is SGDLS and CDR2 YYNGEE. CDR3 nucleotides: TGTGCCAGCAGCGCTTACGACCACTCAGGGGACGAGCAGTACTTC. Translating it yields CASSAYDHSGDEQYF. The entire variable domain, with the rest obtained from reference TRBV9 and TRBJ2-7, is as follows: DSGVTQTPKHLITATGQRVTLRCSPRSGDLSVYWYQQSLDQGLQFLIQYYNGEERAKGNILERFSAQQFPDLHSELNLSSLELGDSALYFCASSAYDHSGDEQYFGPGTRLTVT.

This clonotype has more than one count but fewer than ten. This CDR3 fails to terminate in the conserved phenylalanine or tryptophan, so it likely reflects a read error. The genes are TRBV20-1 and TRBJ2-7; 10 nucleotides match TRBD1. The germline V gene has CDR1 DFQATT and CDR2 SNEGSKA (reference sequence). This CDR3 comprises 15 residues. The CDR3 DNA follows: TGCGGTGCCCGACTGGGGACAGGGGATGTGGGGGAGCAGTACTCC. This sequence encodes CGARLGTGDVGEQYS.

V is TRBV2 and J is TRBJ1-6; weak D call: TRBD1 (5 bases). The germline V gene encodes CDR1 SNHLY and CDR2 FYNNEI. With 8 bases removed from V and 10 bases from J, the gap between germline ends came to 15 bases. This CDR3 is 13 amino acids long. CDR3 bases: TGTGCCAGCTTGGGGCAGGGTTGGTCACCCCTCCACTTT. This translates into CASLGQGWSPLHF.

The chain joins TRBV5-1 to TRBJ1-1, with 11 bases aligning to TRBD1. V lost 4 bases to trimming and J lost 4 bases; unmatched junction nucleotides: 12. Germline assignment: CDR1 SGHRS and CDR2 YFSETQ. The CDR3 is made up of 17 amino acids. The CDR3 DNA reads as TGCGCCAGCAGCAGCCGGGACAGGGGGGTTATTGGCACTGAAGCTTTCTTT. It encodes CASSSRDRGVIGTEAFF. The full variable domain, its missing parts supplied by reference TRBV5-1 and TRBJ1-1, is KAGVTQTPRYLIKTRGQQVTLSCSPISGHRSVSWYQQTPGQGLQFLFEYFSETQRNKGNFPGRFSGRQFSNSRSEMNVSTLELGDSALYLCASSSRDRGVIGTEAFFGQGTRLTVV.

The chain is built from TRBV5-1 and TRBJ2-7, with 11 bases aligning to TRBD1. The CDR3 has 12 amino acids. The V gene end was trimmed by 7 bases and the J gene end by 6 bases; junction bases not matched to a gene: 3. Per the germline V gene, CDR1 is SGHRS and CDR2 is YFSETQ. The CDR3 here is CASGQGAGEQYF. CDR3 sequence (DNA): TGCGCCAGCGGACAGGGGGCAGGCGAGCAGTACTTC. The full variable domain, in which reference TRBV5-1 and TRBJ2-7 provide the parts outside the CDR3, is KAGVTQTPRYLIKTRGQQVTLSCSPISGHRSVSWYQQTPGQGLQFLFEYFSETQRNKGNFPGRFSGRQFSNSRSEMNVSTLELGDSALYLCASGQGAGEQYFGPGTRLTVT.

The rearrangement joins TRBV7-9 to TRBJ2-7, with TRBD1 matching over 12 bases. Losses at the gene ends were 5 bases for V and 6 bases for J; bases not matched to a gene: 5. The CDR3 contains 14 residues. The germline CDR1 and CDR2 sequences are SEHNR and FQNEAQ (reference sequence). DNA for the CDR3: TGTGCCAGCAGCGGGGACAGGGGGCGCGGCGAGCAGTACTTC. It encodes CASSGDRGRGEQYF.

The chain combines TRBV10-1 with TRBJ2-1, with D possibly matching TRBD2 (5 bases). V was pared by 10 bases and J by 6 bases, with 22 bases between. The CDR3 runs 15 residues. Germline V gene data show CDR1 as WNHNN and CDR2 as SYGVQD (reference sequence). The CDR3 DNA follows: TGCGCCACCTCGGCTGGGGAGTCTAAGGGCAATGAGCAGTTCTTC. Translated, it gives CATSAGESKGNEQFF.

The V gene is TRBV10-3, the J gene TRBJ2-1, with D hard to call. The V gene lost 10 bases and the J gene lost 9 bases, with 16 bases spanning the gap. This CDR3 comprises 12 residues. CDR1 and CDR2 from the germline V gene are ENHRY and SYGVKD. This chain's CDR3 is CASSINGIEQFF. The CDR3, as DNA: TGTGCCAGTAGTATAAATGGGATTGAGCAGTTCTTC.

This clonotype was found a few times. The V and J genes are TRBV25-1 and TRBJ2-7; D possibly corresponds to TRBD2 (6 bases). Germline V gives CDR1 MGHDK, CDR2 SYGVNS. The germline V and J ends were trimmed by 6 bases and 3 bases, with 18 bases remaining between them. This CDR3 is built from 15 residues. CDR3 sequence (DNA): TGTGCCAGCAGCTTGGGTTTAGGTAGCGGCTACGAGCAGTACTTC. The encoded protein is CASSLGLGSGYEQYF.

A single count supports this clonotype. The V gene is TRBV4-1, the J gene TRBJ2-3; D is unclear. Trimming pared 3 bases from V and 6 bases from J, leaving 7 bases between. Germline V gene sequence: CDR1 MGHRA, CDR2 YSYEKL. This CDR3 is built from 12 residues. CDR3 in amino acids: CASSHVRDTQYF. CDR3 nucleotides: TGCGCCAGCAGCCATGTTAGGGATACGCAGTATTTT.

This clonotype was counted at least ten times. The rearrangement joins TRBV3-1 to TRBJ1-4; D remains ambiguous. This CDR3 contains 15 residues. Looked up from germline, CDR1 is LGHDT and CDR2 is YNNKEL (reference sequence). Trimming took off 5 bases at V and 1 base at J, with 11 bases between the two ends. Written as DNA, the CDR3 is TGTGCCAGCAGCTCACTATTAGGAACTAATGAAAAACTGTTTTTT. Translation: CASSSLLGTNEKLFF.

In its sample, this clonotype was seen a few times. The chain employs TRBV6-4 and TRBJ2-3; no clear D gene. The germline V gene has CDR1 MRHNA and CDR2 SNTAGT. The CDR3 totals 16 residues. The ends were cut back, 5 bases at V and 0 bases at J, with 15 bases in the middle. CDR3 sequence (DNA): TGTGCCAGCAGTAGCTCCTGGGGTACTAGCACAGATACGCAGTATTTT. Protein sequence: CASSSSWGTSTDTQYF.

The chain links TRBV7-6 to TRBJ2-5, with 13 nucleotides matching TRBD2. TRBJ2-7 explains the end of the DNA better; the J call may be wrong. The germline V gene encodes CDR1 SGHVS and CDR2 FNYEAQ. The CDR3 totals 15 residues. CDR3 nucleotide sequence: TGTGCCAGCAGCGACGGACTAGCGGGAGACACCGAGCAGTACTTC. Protein product: CASSDGLAGDTEQYF.

A few counts support this clonotype. The V gene is TRBV10-3, the J gene TRBJ2-5; TRBD1 agrees at 9 bases. The junction had 14 bases not matched to a gene; V was cut back by 6 bases and J by 0 bases. Germline-derived CDR1 and CDR2 are ENHRY and SYGVKD. The CDR3 spans 18 residues. The CDR3 spells CAISKMRTGALYQETQYF. The CDR3 DNA is TGTGCCATCAGCAAAATGCGGACAGGGGCCTTGTACCAAGAGACCCAGTACTTC.

V and J are TRBV6-4 and TRBJ2-7; weak D call: TRBD1 (5 bases). The CDR3 contains 13 residues. Germline V CDR1 and CDR2: MRHNA, SNTAGT. The ends were cut back, 2 bases at V and 6 bases at J, with 11 bases in the middle. The CDR3 sequence: CASSDSSGAEQYF. The CDR3 nucleotides are TGTGCCAGCAGTGACAGCTCTGGGGCCGAGCAGTACTTC.

The rearrangement links TRBV20-1 to TRBJ2-7; 14 nucleotides line up with TRBD2. CDR1 is DFQATT, CDR2 SNEGSKA, per germline (reference sequence). This CDR3 region has 16 residues. Trimming at V came to 1 base and at J to 0 bases, leaving 2 bases not matched to a gene. The CDR3 protein is CSARGLAGGSSYEQYF. CDR3 bases: TGCAGTGCTAGAGGACTAGCGGGGGGGAGCTCCTACGAGCAGTACTTC.

This clonotype was seen at least ten times. V and J are TRBV25-1 and TRBJ2-7, with D possibly TRBD1 on 6 matching bases. The V gene's germline CDR1 is MGHDK and CDR2 SYGVNS. The CDR3 has 17 residues. The germline V and J ends were trimmed by 3 bases and 7 bases, with 25 bases remaining between them. CDR3 in DNA: TGTGCCAGCAGTGATCTTGAACAGGGTTCATTTTTGGGGGAGCAGTACTTC. Amino acid sequence: CASSDLEQGSFLGEQYF.

In this sample, this clonotype turned up a few times. The chain uses TRBV7-2 and TRBJ2-1; the D call may be TRBD1 or TRBD2 (6 bases each). Germline V lookup: CDR1 SGHTA, CDR2 FQGNSA. Trimming took off 11 bases at V and 6 bases at J, with 11 bases between the two ends. The CDR3 totals 11 residues. The CDR3 loop reads CAVGGGNEQFF. DNA of the CDR3: TGTGCCGTAGGGGGAGGCAATGAGCAGTTCTTC.

This clonotype was seen only once. This CDR3 is CASSDNLGSGQYF. In DNA, the CDR3 is TGCGCCAGCAGCGATAATCTCGGCTCGGGGCAGTACTTC. The rearrangement links TRBV5-1 to TRBJ2-7, with D unclear. Germline V gene lookup returns CDR1 SGHRS and CDR2 YFSETQ. V lost 4 bases, J lost 9 bases, and 17 bases lay in between. The CDR3 runs to 13 residues.

The V and J genes are TRBV19 and TRBJ2-7, with D maybe TRBD2 (5 bases). There are 13 residues in the CDR3. Trimming removed 9 bases from V and 6 bases from J, with 18 bases in between. Germline V lookup: CDR1 LNHDA, CDR2 SQIVND (reference sequence). CDR3 in amino acids: CASSQGEGSEQYF. For the CDR3, the DNA is TGTGCCAGCAGCCAAGGCGAAGGGAGCGAGCAGTACTTC.

This clonotype appeared many times. V usage is TRBV5-4 and J usage is TRBJ2-5, with D hard to call. The V end lost 2 bases, the J end lost 4 bases, and 3 bases lay between the germline ends. Germline V gives CDR1 SGHNT, CDR2 YYREEE (reference sequence). The CDR3 is made up of 11 amino acids. CDR3 residues: CASSFGETQYF. The CDR3 nucleotides read TGTGCCAGCAGCTTCGGAGAGACCCAGTACTTC.

This clonotype has a handful of counts. The rearrangement uses TRBV5-1 and TRBJ2-7; the match to TRBD1 covers 7 bases. Losses at the gene ends were 0 bases for V and 3 bases for J; bases not matched to a gene: 0. Germline CDR1 SGHRS, CDR2 YFSETQ. This CDR3 has 13 residues. The CDR3: CASSLDRGYEQYF. The CDR3, as DNA: TGCGCCAGCAGCTTGGACAGGGGCTACGAGCAGTACTTC.